This TCR beta chain appears in the sequencing data of a study of PD-1 blockade in classical Hodgkin lymphoma. Each and every patient relapsed after autologous stem cell transplantation, and patients got differing brentuximab vedotin exposure. Overall study results and limits: Patients starting nivolumab under 1 year after ASCT were excluded.

For this clone: Its antigen is currently unknown.

Sequencing was performed with immunoSEQ multiplex PCR; in TCRdb, only in-frame clones are kept and a portion is missing. The sample lists some 96,000 clones, more than 80% occurring once. Germline-derived CDR1 and CDR2 are SGHDT and YYEEEE. Trimming left V 2 bases short and J 5 bases short, with 19 bases between. There are 16 residues in the CDR3. The input for sequencing was peripheral blood mononuclear cells (PBMCs), taken before the second cycle of nivolumab. The receptor comes from a human donor with classical Hodgkin lymphoma. The chain recombines TRBV5-6 with TRBJ1-1; no reliable D call. The CDR3, as DNA: TGTGCCAGCAGCTTACTGAGTGGGTCTGCTGGTACTGAAGCTTTCTTT. Translated, it gives CASSLLSGSAGTEAFF.